The rows below give T cell receptor beta chains drawn from one sample of a study of cytomegalovirus exposure and HLA in healthy donors. Repertoires were generated with immunoSEQ multiplex PCR, while TCRdb's copy carries only in-frame clones and drops some. The table records about 120,000 clones, less than 80% of them present only once. The sample comprised PBMCs. The source is a woman aged 40 to 55 in good health and CMV-seropositive. Each CDR3 is given without its conserved first and last residue.

cdr3_length v_call cdr3_aa
15 TRBV27 ASSLMGSLSSYNEQF
12 TRBV19 ASSIGSGGNIQY
13 TRBV7-4 ASSLMGTGLEPQH
13 TRBV7-6 ASSLIAGVTDTQY
11 TRBV2 ASGAQGTGELF
12 TRBV2 ASSPETGAYEQY
11 TRBV6-1 ASSWDIYYEQY
13 TRBV5-1 ASSSLGTANTEAF
14 TRBV19 ASSTNRAQDTGELF
14 TRBV7-6 ASTLHGQGLRETQY
15 TRBV4-1 ASSQGQGTSGANVLT
14 TRBV5-4 ASSLLGSRQNYGYT
14 TRBV4-2 ASSQPSQGLNTEAF
13 TRBV10-1 ASSYRGQGAPEQY
13 TRBV6-1 ASSEWRTRGTEQY
15 TRBV27 ASSSRTSWSSYNEQF
12 TRBV7-9 ASSAGTSDYEQY
15 TRBV7-2 ASSFTGQGAVGETQY
12 TRBV5-1 ASRRTGNFEKLF
12 TRBV6-1 ASSVRGIGNEQF
10 TRBV28 ASLQGFAEAF
12 TRBV6-6 ASSTGYSNQPQH
12 TRBV7-9 ASSFDRESTEAF
14 TRBV4-3 ASSQEDRYRGYGYT